The clone carrying this T cell receptor beta chain was recorded only once. In the original processing: Reference gene primer amplification gave nucleated cell count estimates. Generated by immunoSEQ multiplex PCR, the TCRdb table keeps only in-frame clones and is missing some. The V and J calls and the clone size are those of that table, but D and trimming were determined from the DNA. This sample has about 330,000 clones, with 80% to 90% found just once. These data come from a study of blood T cell repertoires in COVID-19. Across the whole study: Material from acute and convalescent COVID-19 was sourced from the United States, Italy and Spain. Nucleic acid was either cDNA or gDNA, and it came from T cells, B-cell-depleted T cells, or PBMCs.

Per the germline V gene, CDR1 is KGHSH and CDR2 is LQKENI. This CDR3 has 14 residues. V was shortened by 2 bases and J by 5 bases, with 12 bases between the two germline ends. The V call is TRBV18, the J call TRBJ2-5; D might be TRBD2 (5 bases). The sequenced sample consisted of peripheral blood. This TCR derives from a man aged 18 to 35 who had recovered from COVID-19. Written as DNA, the CDR3 is TGTGCCAGCTCACCAATGAGGGAAGGGGAGACCCAGTACTTC. Residues: CASSPMREGETQYF.